This T cell receptor (beta chain) was recovered during a study of T-cell reconstitution after alpha-beta-depleted transplantation in children. V gave up 6 bases and J gave up 4 bases; unmatched junction bases: 11. Germline V gene sequence: CDR1 ENHRY, CDR2 SYGVKD. The CDR3 runs to 16 residues. Researchers prepared the TCRbeta library using unique molecular identifiers, the study reports. Via MiXCR, TCRdb re-called the PCR reads, giving one row per CDR3 protein. In the table there are about 240,000 distinct CDR3 sequences, 20% to 30% of which are singletons. Ten or more counts support this clonotype. As yet, its antigen is unknown. Study-level results: T-cell counts and diversity at one year post-transplant came mainly from newly produced T cells. Expanded graft clones numbering several hundred reportedly gave rise to alpha-beta T cells about two months after transplant.

The source material was PBMCs, sampled before TCRalphabeta/CD19-depleted stem cell transplant. This rearrangement joins TRBV10-3 to TRBJ2-3; 9 bases are shared with TRBD2. The sequence came from a girl aged 2-10 years with Fanconi anemia, due to receive a stem cell transplant. CDR3 residues: CAISAPRGRGADTQYF. The CDR3 region has the DNA TGTGCCATCAGCGCGCCGCGCGGGAGGGGGGCAGATACGCAGTATTTT.